Sequencing of this T cell receptor (beta chain) was carried out in a study of cytomegalovirus exposure and HLA in healthy donors. Turning to the study itself: Most donors, roughly 77% of 350 to 450 genotyped, fell in the Caucasian-associated ancestry cluster. The study's findings and limits: Cytomegalovirus status was reportedly diagnosed by the classifier with high specificity and sensitivity. Later analysis indicated greater clonal expansion among HLA-associated TCR beta chains than among equally common other chains. Serostatus for CMV was the only available immune exposure information.

Primers: 60 Vbeta forward and 13 Jbeta reverse. Measured with immunoSEQ multiplex PCR; TCRdb has only the in-frame clones, and not every one. The table gives 120,000 or so clones; the top ten clones make up less than 4.5% of it. A word on this clone: Its target is not known.

Germline V gene sequence: CDR1 SGHRS, CDR2 YFSETQ. Trimming removed 4 bases at V and 1 base at J, with 8 bases between. The CDR3 contains 13 residues. The chain has TRBV5-1 and TRBJ1-1; D call uncertain. Sequenced material: PBMCs. The TCR was taken from a man younger than 35 in good health and CMV-seronegative. The CDR3 is CASSPRQNTEAFF. Written as DNA, the CDR3 is TGCGCCAGCAGCCCGCGACAGAACACTGAAGCTTTCTTT.